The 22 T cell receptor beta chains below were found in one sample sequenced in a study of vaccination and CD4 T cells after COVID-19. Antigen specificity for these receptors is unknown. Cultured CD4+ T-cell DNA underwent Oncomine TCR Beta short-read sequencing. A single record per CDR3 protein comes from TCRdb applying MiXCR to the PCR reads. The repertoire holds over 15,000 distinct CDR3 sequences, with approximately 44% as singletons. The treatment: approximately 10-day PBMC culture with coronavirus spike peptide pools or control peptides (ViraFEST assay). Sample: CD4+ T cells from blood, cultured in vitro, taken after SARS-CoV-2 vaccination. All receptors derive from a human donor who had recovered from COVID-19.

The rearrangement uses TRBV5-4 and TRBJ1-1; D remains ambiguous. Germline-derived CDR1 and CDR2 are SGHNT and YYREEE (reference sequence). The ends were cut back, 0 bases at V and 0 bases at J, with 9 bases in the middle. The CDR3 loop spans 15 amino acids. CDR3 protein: CASSLDRTVNTEAFF. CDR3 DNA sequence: TGTGCCAGCAGCTTGGATCGGACGGTGAACACTGAAGCTTTCTTT.

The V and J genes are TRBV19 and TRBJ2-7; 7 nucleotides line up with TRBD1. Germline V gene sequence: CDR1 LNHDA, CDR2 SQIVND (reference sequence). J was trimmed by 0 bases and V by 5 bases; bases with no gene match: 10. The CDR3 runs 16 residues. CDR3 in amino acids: CASSVAGGTHSYEQYF. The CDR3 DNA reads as TGTGCCAGTAGTGTGGCAGGGGGTACCCACTCCTACGAGCAGTACTTC.

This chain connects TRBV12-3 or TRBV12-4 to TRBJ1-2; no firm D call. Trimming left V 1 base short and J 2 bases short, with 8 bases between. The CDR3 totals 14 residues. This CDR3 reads CASSLGSENYGYTF. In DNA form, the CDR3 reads TGTGCCAGCAGTTTAGGGTCGGAGAACTATGGCTACACCTTC.

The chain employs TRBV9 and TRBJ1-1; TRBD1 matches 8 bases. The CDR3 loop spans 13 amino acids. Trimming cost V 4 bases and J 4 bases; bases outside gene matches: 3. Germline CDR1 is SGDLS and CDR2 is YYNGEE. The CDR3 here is CASSFGQGTEAFF. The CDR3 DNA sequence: TGTGCCAGCAGCTTCGGACAGGGCACTGAAGCTTTCTTT.

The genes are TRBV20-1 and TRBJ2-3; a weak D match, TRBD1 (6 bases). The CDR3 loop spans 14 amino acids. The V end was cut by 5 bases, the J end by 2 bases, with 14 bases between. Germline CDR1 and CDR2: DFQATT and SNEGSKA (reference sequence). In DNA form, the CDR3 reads TGCAGTGCTCTTGACAGGCGACACACAGATACGCAGTATTTT. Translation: CSALDRRHTDTQYF.

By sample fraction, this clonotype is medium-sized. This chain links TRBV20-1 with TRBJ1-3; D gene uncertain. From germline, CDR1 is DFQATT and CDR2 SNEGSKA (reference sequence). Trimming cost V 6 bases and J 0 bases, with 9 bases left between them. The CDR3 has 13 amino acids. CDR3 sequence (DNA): TGCAGTGCCCCCGGGGACTCTGGAAACACCATATATTTT. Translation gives CSAPGDSGNTIYF.

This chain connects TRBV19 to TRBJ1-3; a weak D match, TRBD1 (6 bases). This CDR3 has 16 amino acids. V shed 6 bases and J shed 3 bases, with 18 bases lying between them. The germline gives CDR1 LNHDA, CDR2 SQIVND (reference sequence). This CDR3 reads CASRRDRQDRGNTIYF. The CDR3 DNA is TGTGCCAGTAGACGCGACCGACAGGATCGTGGAAACACCATATATTTT.

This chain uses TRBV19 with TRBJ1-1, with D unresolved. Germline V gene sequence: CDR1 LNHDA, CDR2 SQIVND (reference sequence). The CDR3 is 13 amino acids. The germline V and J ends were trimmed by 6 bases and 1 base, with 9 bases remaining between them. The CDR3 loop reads CASSPPWNTEAFF. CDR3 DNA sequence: TGTGCCAGTAGCCCCCCATGGAACACTGAAGCTTTCTTT.

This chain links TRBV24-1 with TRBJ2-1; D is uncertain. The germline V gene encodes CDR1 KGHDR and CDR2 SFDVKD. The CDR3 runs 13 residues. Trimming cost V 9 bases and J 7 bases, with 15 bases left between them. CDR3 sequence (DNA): TGTGCCACCCCCCACTGGGGATCGAATGAGCAGTTCTTC. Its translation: CATPHWGSNEQFF.

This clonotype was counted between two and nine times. CDR3 nucleotides: TGTGCCAGCAGCACGGATTACGAGCAGTACTTC. It is translated as CASSTDYEQYF. The chain has TRBV11-1 and TRBJ2-1; D remains ambiguous. The DNA end favors TRBJ2-7, so the J call may be wrong. Germline values: CDR1 SGHAT, CDR2 FQDESV (reference sequence). CDR3 length: 11 residues.

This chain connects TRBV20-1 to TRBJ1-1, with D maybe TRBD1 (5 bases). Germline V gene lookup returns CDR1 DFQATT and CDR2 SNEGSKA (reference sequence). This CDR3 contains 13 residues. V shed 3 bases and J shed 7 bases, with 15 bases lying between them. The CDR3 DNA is TGCAGTGCTAGTCCGCGGGGAGGGGATGAAGCTTTCTTT. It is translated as CSASPRGGDEAFF.

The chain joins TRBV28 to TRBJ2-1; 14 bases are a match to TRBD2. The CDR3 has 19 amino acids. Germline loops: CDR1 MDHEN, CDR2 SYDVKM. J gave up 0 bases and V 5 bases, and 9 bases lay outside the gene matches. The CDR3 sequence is CASSPMTSGRVSSYNEQFF. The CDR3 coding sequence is TGTGCCAGCAGTCCGATGACTAGCGGGAGGGTAAGCTCCTACAATGAGCAGTTCTTC.

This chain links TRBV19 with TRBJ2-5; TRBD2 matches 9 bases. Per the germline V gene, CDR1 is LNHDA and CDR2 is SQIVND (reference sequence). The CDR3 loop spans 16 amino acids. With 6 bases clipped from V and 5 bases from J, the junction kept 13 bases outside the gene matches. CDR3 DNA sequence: TGTGCCAGTAGCAACCGACATAGCGGGAGTATCGAGACCCAGTACTTC. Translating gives CASSNRHSGSIETQYF. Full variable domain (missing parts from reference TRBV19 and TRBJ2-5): DGGITQSPKYLFRKEGQNVTLSCEQNLNHDAMYWYRQDPGQGLRLIYYSQIVNDFQKGDIAEGYSVSREKKESFPLTVTSAQKNPTAFYLCASSNRHSGSIETQYFGPGTRLLVL.

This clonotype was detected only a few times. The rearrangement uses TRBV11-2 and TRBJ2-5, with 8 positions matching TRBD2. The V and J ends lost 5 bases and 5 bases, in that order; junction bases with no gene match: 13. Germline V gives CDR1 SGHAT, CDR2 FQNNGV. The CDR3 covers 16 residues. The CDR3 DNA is TGTGCCAGCAGCCCAATCAATCGGGGGGGCGGGGAGACCCAGTACTTC. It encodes CASSPINRGGGETQYF.

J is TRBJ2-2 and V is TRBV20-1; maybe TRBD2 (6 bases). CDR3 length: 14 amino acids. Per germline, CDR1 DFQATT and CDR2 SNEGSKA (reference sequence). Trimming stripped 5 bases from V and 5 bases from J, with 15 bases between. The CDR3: CSAQATRETGELFF. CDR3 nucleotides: TGCAGTGCTCAGGCCACTCGGGAGACCGGGGAGCTGTTTTTT.

CDR3 amino acids: CSARGTTNTGELFF. CDR3 DNA sequence: TGCAGTGCTAGAGGGACTACGAACACCGGGGAGCTGTTTTTT. The rearrangement uses TRBV20-1 and TRBJ2-2, with D perhaps TRBD2 (6 bases). The CDR3 has 14 amino acids. With 1 base removed from V and 0 bases from J, the gap between germline ends came to 6 bases. CDR1 and CDR2 (germline): DFQATT, SNEGSKA (reference sequence).

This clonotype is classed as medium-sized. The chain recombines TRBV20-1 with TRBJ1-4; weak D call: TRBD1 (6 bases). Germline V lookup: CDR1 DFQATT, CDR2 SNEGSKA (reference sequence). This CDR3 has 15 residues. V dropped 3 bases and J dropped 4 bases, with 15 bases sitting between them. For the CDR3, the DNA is TGCAGTGCTAGGAGTGGGGGGGCAGGTAATGAAAAACTGTTTTTT. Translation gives CSARSGGAGNEKLFF.

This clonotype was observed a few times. CDR3 sequence (DNA): TGTGCCAGTAGTAAACAGGGATCCGGCCAGCCCCAGCATTTT. Its translation is CASSKQGSGQPQHF. The chain recombines TRBV19 with TRBJ1-5; D is perhaps TRBD1 (6 bases). Germline values: CDR1 LNHDA, CDR2 SQIVND (reference sequence). V lost 4 bases to trimming and J lost 7 bases, with 14 bases between them. The CDR3 is 14 residues long. Full variable domain (rest looked up from reference TRBV19 and TRBJ1-5): DGGITQSPKYLFRKEGQNVTLSCEQNLNHDAMYWYRQDPGQGLRLIYYSQIVNDFQKGDIAEGYSVSREKKESFPLTVTSAQKNPTAFYLCASSKQGSGQPQHFGDGTRLSIL.

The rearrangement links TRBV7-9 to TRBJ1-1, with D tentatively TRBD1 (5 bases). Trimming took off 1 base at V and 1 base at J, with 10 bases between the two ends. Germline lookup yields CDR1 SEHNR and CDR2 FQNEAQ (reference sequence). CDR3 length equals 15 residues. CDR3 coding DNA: TGTGCCAGCAGCTTAGAACCAGGGAAGAACACTGAAGCTTTCTTT. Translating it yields CASSLEPGKNTEAFF.

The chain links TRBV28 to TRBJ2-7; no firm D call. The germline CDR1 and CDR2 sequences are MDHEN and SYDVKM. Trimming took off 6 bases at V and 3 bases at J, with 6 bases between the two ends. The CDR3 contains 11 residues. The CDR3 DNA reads TGTGCCAGCAGCAACATCTACGAGCAGTACTTC. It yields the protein CASSNIYEQYF.

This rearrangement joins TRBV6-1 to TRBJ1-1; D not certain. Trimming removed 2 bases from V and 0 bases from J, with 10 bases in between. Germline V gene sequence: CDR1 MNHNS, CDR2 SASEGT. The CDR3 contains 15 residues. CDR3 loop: CASSEYPGMNTEAFF. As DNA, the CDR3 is TGTGCCAGCAGTGAATACCCGGGGATGAACACTGAAGCTTTCTTT.

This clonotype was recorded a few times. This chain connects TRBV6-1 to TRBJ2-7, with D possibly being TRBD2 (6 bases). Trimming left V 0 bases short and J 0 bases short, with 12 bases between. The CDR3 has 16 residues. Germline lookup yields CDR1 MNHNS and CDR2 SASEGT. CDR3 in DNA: TGTGCCAGCAGTGAAGCCCCCCAGGGACTCTCCTACGAGCAGTACTTC. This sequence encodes CASSEAPQGLSYEQYF.